A selection of T cell receptor beta chains follows, all from one sample in a study of molecular identifiers for immune sequencing clone quantification. TCRdb independently ran MiXCR on the PCR reads; one entry per CDR3 protein. The sample includes about half a million distinct CDR3 sequences, around 21% of them seen just once. The sample taken for sequencing was naive CD8+ T cells from blood, with Jurkat cell RNA spiked in. Source of these receptors: a human donor in good health. Some libraries in this study had Jurkat cell RNA spiked in. The CDR3 runs from the conserved cysteine through the conserved F or W. A D gene is named only where the DNA matches it firmly. The size field is filled for only some rows; it gives once, few, many or a size class.

D	V	size	J	DNA	CDR3
TRBD2	TRBV12-3/TRBV12-4	once	TRBJ2-7	TGTGCCAGCAGTTTAAGCGGGAGGGCCCGGGACGGGCAGTACTTC	CASSLSGRARDGQYF
TRBD2	TRBV29-1	many	TRBJ2-7	TGCAGCGTCGTTAATCCGGGACTAGGGTTTTACGAGCAGTACTTC	CSVVNPGLGFYEQYF
.	TRBV7-9	many	TRBJ2-3	TGTGCCAGCAGCTTAGACTCGGGGGGCCTCACAGATACGCAGTATTTT	CASSLDSGGLTDTQYF
.	TRBV4-3	.	TRBJ1-5	TGCGCCAGCAGCCAAGAGCCCGGTACGGGAGGCAATCAGCCCCAGCATTTT	CASSQEPGTGGNQPQHF
TRBD1	TRBV28	many	TRBJ1-2	TGTGCCAGCAGGACAGGGGGCAGCTATGGCTACACCTTC	CASRTGGSYGYTF
.	TRBV25-1	.	TRBJ2-1	TGTGCCAGCAGCGAATTTCGGGGTACGAATAAGCAGTTCTTC	CASSEFRGTNKQFF
.	TRBV19	.	TRBJ2-1	TGTGCCCGTAGTATAAAAGCGGGTTTGGCGGCTGATGAGCAGTTCTTC	CARSIKAGLAADEQFF
.	TRBV7-2	.	TRBJ2-7	TGTGCCAGCAGCCCCCCCGGGCGGACCTCCTACGAGCAGTGCTTC	CASSPPGRTSYEQCF
.	TRBV19	few	TRBJ2-7	TGTGCCAGTAGTATGGGGTCAACCTACGAGCAGTACTTC	CASSMGSTYEQYF
TRBD2	TRBV7-6	.	TRBJ2-2	TGTGCCAGCAGCTTATCTGAGGAGCGGGAGGCAACCGGGGAGCTGTTTTTT	CASSLSEEREATGELFF
TRBD2	TRBV4-3	.	TRBJ2-3	TGCGCCAGCAGCCAAGATAGTAGCGGGAGCACAGATACGCAGTATTTT	CASSQDSSGSTDTQYF
.	TRBV9	many	TRBJ2-7	TGTGCCAGCAGCGTAGCGGGCAGCGAGCAGTACTTC	CASSVAGSEQYF
.	TRBV19	few	TRBJ2-7	TGTGCCACCCCCCTCGGATCAGGGAGTGGTGGCGACGAGCAGTACTTC	CATPLGSGSGGDEQYF
.	TRBV28	many	TRBJ1-1	TGTGCCACCTATGGTAGATCGACGGGTTTGAACACTGAAGCTTTCTTT	CATYGRSTGLNTEAFF
.	TRBV28	many	TRBJ2-7	TGTGCCAGCAGTTCCCGGGGACTTTCCTACGAGCAGTACTTC	CASSSRGLSYEQYF
.	TRBV7-9	.	TRBJ1-1	TGTGCCAGCAGCTACCTACAGGGTAACACTGAAGCTTTCTTT	CASSYLQGNTEAFF
TRBD1	TRBV7-9	many	TRBJ1-1	TGTGCCAGCAGCTCCGCGGGGGACAGGAACACTGAAGCTTTCTTT	CASSSAGDRNTEAFF
.	TRBV7-9	many	TRBJ2-7	TGTGCCAGTAGCCTTGGCGGCGACTACGAGCAGTACTTC	CASSLGGDYEQYF
.	TRBV27	.	TRBJ2-6	TGTGCCAGCAGTTTAGTTTCTGGGGCCAACGTCCCGACTTTC	CASSLVSGANVPTF
.	TRBV19	.	TRBJ1-2	TGTGCCAGTGGGCCTCCATACCGAGCTGGCTATGGCTACGCCTTC	CASGPPYRAGYGYAF
.	TRBV7-2	.	TRBJ1-3	TGTGCCAGCAGCTTAGGTCCGGTTGGAAACACCATATATTTT	CASSLGPVGNTIYF
.	TRBV7-2	.	TRBJ1-1	TGTGCCAGCAGCTTAATCACGGCGGGGTATGAAGCTTTCTTT	CASSLITAGYEAFF
TRBD1	TRBV20-1	many	TRBJ1-5	TGCAGTGCCATCCCCGGGACAGGGAATCAGCCCCAGCATTTT	CSAIPGTGNQPQHF
.	TRBV27	many	TRBJ1-2	TGTGCCAGCAGTTTGGACAGCTTCTATGGCTACACCTTC	CASSLDSFYGYTF
.	TRBV28	many	TRBJ2-5	TGTGCCAGCAGTTTGTTAGCAACCCAAGAGACCCAGTACTTC	CASSLLATQETQYF
TRBD2	TRBV3-1	.	TRBJ2-1	TGTGCCAGCAGCCACCCAGCCGGGACTAGCGGGTACAATGAGCAGTTCTTC	CASSHPAGTSGYNEQFF
TRBD1	TRBV7-2	few	TRBJ2-3	TGTGCCAGCAGCCCCTGGTACAGGGGGTCGCTTAGCACAGATACGCAGTATTTT	CASSPWYRGSLSTDTQYF
TRBD2	TRBV12-3/TRBV12-4	.	TRBJ2-6	TGTGCCAGCAGTTTAGTAGTAGGCGGGGGGCTATACTCTGGGGCCAACGTCCTGACTTTC	CASSLVVGGGLYSGANVLTF
.	TRBV20-1	few	TRBJ2-1	TGCAGTGCTGCGACTCTTAGCTCCTACAATGAGCAGTTCTTC	CSAATLSSYNEQFF
TRBD1	TRBV7-9	many	TRBJ1-1	TGTGCCAGCAGCTTAGTAGCGTTATACGGGACAGGGGGCCGGGAAGCTTTCTTT	CASSLVALYGTGGREAFF
.	TRBV12-3/TRBV12-4	.	TRBJ2-2	TGTGCCAGCAGCCCATGGACTACTCCGGGGGAGCTGTTTTTT	CASSPWTTPGELFF
.	TRBV7-2	many	TRBJ1-1	TGTGCCAGCAGCTCCCCATCAGGGCCCACTGAAGCTTTCTTT	CASSSPSGPTEAFF
.	TRBV21-1	.	TRBJ1-3	TGTGCCAGTCGGACAGGGAGGATCCGAAACACCATATATTTT	CASRTGRIRNTIYF
TRBD2	TRBV24-1	.	TRBJ2-1	TGTGCCACCAGTAACCGGGACTATGGCTACAATGAGCAGTTCTTC	CATSNRDYGYNEQFF
TRBD1	TRBV27	.	TRBJ1-1	TGTGCCAGCAGCCACGGGACAGCTGAAGCTTTCTTT	CASSHGTAEAFF
.	TRBV19	.	TRBJ1-1	TGTGCCAGTAAATACAGTGCGTCGCCTGAAGCTTCCTTT	CASKYSASPEASF
TRBD1	TRBV4-1	.	TRBJ1-5	TGCGCCAGCAGCCTACACCCAGGGACAGATAGCAATCAGCCCCAGCATTTT	CASSLHPGTDSNQPQHF
TRBD1	TRBV7-9	many	TRBJ1-5	TGTGCCAGCAGCAAAACAGGGGAATTTGACCAGCCCCAGCATTTT	CASSKTGEFDQPQHF
.	TRBV27	.	TRBJ2-1	TGTGCCAGCAGTCACCAAGAAGACCTCTCCTACAATGAGCAGTTCTTC	CASSHQEDLSYNEQFF
.	TRBV30	many	TRBJ1-1	TGTGCCTGTACACCGAACACTGAAGCTTTCTTT	CACTPNTEAFF
TRBD2	TRBV27	.	TRBJ2-1	TGTGCCAGCAGTCCGGCCGGGGGGGTGAGCTCCTACAATGAGCAGTTCTTC	CASSPAGGVSSYNEQFF
.	TRBV12-3/TRBV12-4	.	TRBJ2-2	TGTGCCAGCGCATCCGGGGAGCTGTTTTTT	CASASGELFF
.	TRBV7-9	.	TRBJ1-4	TGTGCCAGCAGCTTAATCTCGGAGAATGGACTGTTTTTT	CASSLISENGLFF
.	TRBV20-1	many	TRBJ1-5	TGCAGTGCTAGAGATAGGGGACAACTCAATCAGCCCCAGCATTTT	CSARDRGQLNQPQHF
.	TRBV4-1	.	TRBJ1-1	TGCGCCGGCAGCCAAGGGACAAACACTGAAGCCTTCTTT	CAGSQGTNTEAFF
.	TRBV12-3/TRBV12-4	few	TRBJ1-5	TGTGCCAGCAGTTTAGCCCCGAGTCCGCAGCATTTT	CASSLAPSPQHF
TRBD2	TRBV5-1	many	TRBJ2-7	TGCGCCAGCGGGGAAGGAAGTGGTGCTAGCGGGGCCTACGAGCAGTACTTC	CASGEGSGASGAYEQYF
TRBD1	TRBV12-3/TRBV12-4	.	TRBJ1-2	TGTGCCAGCAGTAGTACAGGGGGCTATGGCTACACCTTC	CASSSTGGYGYTF
.	TRBV4-1	few	TRBJ1-6	TGCGCCAGCAGCCAGCGGACGTCCGAGGCCCTCCACTTT	CASSQRTSEALHF
.	TRBV19	few	TRBJ1-5	TGTGCCACCGGGGTGGGGGGCCGTAGCAATCAGCCCCAGCATTTT	CATGVGGRSNQPQHF
.	TRBV28	many	TRBJ2-2	TGTGCCAGCGTGAAGGACTACACCGGGGAGCTGTTTTTT	CASVKDYTGELFF
.	TRBV12-3/TRBV12-4	few	TRBJ1-1	TGTGCCAGCAGTTTCGGTCAGCTGAACACTGAAGCTTTCTTT	CASSFGQLNTEAFF
.	TRBV4-3	few	TRBJ2-3	TGCGCCAGCAGCCAAGAGTTCCAGGGTAGGGAAGATACGCAGTATTTT	CASSQEFQGREDTQYF
TRBD1	TRBV7-9	many	TRBJ2-3	TGTGCCAGCAGCCCCCAGAGGACAGGGACAGACACAGATACGCAGTATTTT	CASSPQRTGTDTDTQYF
TRBD1	TRBV24-1	.	TRBJ2-7	TGTGCCACCAGTGACCTGACGGGACAGACCTACGAGCAGTACTTC	CATSDLTGQTYEQYF
TRBD1	TRBV5-8	few	TRBJ1-3	TGTGCCAGCAGCTCGGGGATCGGGACAGGGGTTTTGGGAGCCCGAAACACCATATATTTT	CASSSGIGTGVLGARNTIYF
TRBD1	TRBV14	many	TRBJ1-1	TGTGCCAGCAGCCACGGACAGGGGGCAGGTTGGGTCACTGAAGCTTTCTTT	CASSHGQGAGWVTEAFF
.	TRBV29-1	.	TRBJ1-1	TGCAGCGTTTTAGGGGGGAGGAACACTGAAGCTTTCTTT	CSVLGGRNTEAFF
.	TRBV6-5	.	TRBJ1-6	TGTGCCAGCAGTTACGGGGCCCCAGGGGCTAGGCGGCCCCTCCACTTT	CASSYGAPGARRPLHF
TRBD1	TRBV7-6	few	TRBJ2-1	TGTGCCAGCAGCTCGGACAGGGAAAACTACAATGAGCAGTTCTTC	CASSSDRENYNEQFF